Following are 24 T cell receptor beta chains from one sample sequenced in a study of Graves' ophthalmopathy and Graves' hyperthyroidism. For repertoire sequencing, the TCR beta CDR3 regions were amplified from RNA transcripts. Second-round multiplex PCR followed a first-round RT-PCR using HTBI primers. TCRdb called the multiplex PCR reads again in MiXCR, with one record for every CDR3 protein. The sample lists approximately 500,000 distinct CDR3 sequences, approximately 15% occurring once. The sequenced material came from blood. These receptors originate from a woman younger than 45 with Graves' ophthalmopathy.

This clonotype occurred a few times. The V call is TRBV29-1, the J call TRBJ2-7; 11 nucleotides line up with TRBD1. Per germline, CDR1 SQVTM and CDR2 ANQGSEA. The V and J ends lost 0 bases and 0 bases, in that order; junction bases with no gene match: 13. The CDR3 runs 19 residues. The CDR3 sequence: CSVEDWRTGGGTSSYEQYF. The CDR3 DNA reads TGCAGCGTTGAAGATTGGAGGACAGGGGGCGGGACGAGCTCCTACGAGCAGTACTTC.

The table lists this clonotype with many counts. In this CDR3 the conserved last residue, phenylalanine or tryptophan, is missing, so a read error is likely. The chain uses TRBV6-1 and TRBJ1-2; D is unclear. The V end lost 7 bases, the J end lost 7 bases, and 13 bases lay between the germline ends. Per germline, CDR1 MNHNS and CDR2 SASEGT. This CDR3 region has 12 residues. The CDR3 region is CASNPVKSGYTL. CDR3 DNA: TGTGCCAGCAACCCGGTTAAGTCTGGCTACACCCTC.

The chain is built from TRBV12-5 and TRBJ1-5; 8 bases are shared with TRBD1. Germline V CDR1 and CDR2: LGHNT, FRNRAP. The CDR3 sequence is 17 residues long. V shed 1 base and J 7 bases; nucleotides not matched to a gene: 12. Here the CDR3 reads CASGLDPPGGAGQPQHF. As DNA, the CDR3 is TGTGCTAGTGGTTTGGACCCCCCAGGGGGCGCAGGCCAGCCCCAGCATTTT.

Concerning this clonotype itself: This could be a read error, since a much larger clone is one nucleotide away. Here the CDR3 reads CASSYTRGNTEAFF. In nucleotides, the CDR3 is TGTGCCAGCAGTTACACCAGGGGGAACACTGAAGCTTTCTTT. The chain links TRBV6-5 to TRBJ1-1; D may be TRBD1 (6 bases). CDR1 MNHEY and CDR2 SVGAGI come from the germline V gene. Deletions cut 2 bases from V and 1 base from J, with 8 bases between. This CDR3 region has 14 residues.

Note on this clonotype: A single base separates this from a much larger clone, so it may be a read error. The chain combines TRBV12-3 or TRBV12-4 with TRBJ2-7, with a possible D match to TRBD2 (5 bases). The CDR3 covers 14 residues. The V gene lost 6 bases and the J gene lost 6 bases, with 18 bases spanning the gap. CDR3 region: CASSPTGSTCEQYF. CDR3 DNA sequence: TGTGCCAGCAGCCCTACGGGGTCTACCTGCGAGCAGTACTTC.

This clonotype was recorded many times. V is TRBV11-3 and J is TRBJ2-7; TRBD1 matches 7 bases. Looked up from germline, CDR1 is SGHNT and CDR2 is YENEEA. CDR3 length: 15 amino acids. The V gene end was trimmed by 0 bases and the J gene end by 2 bases; junction bases not matched to a gene: 4. CDR3: CASSLDPTGTYEQYF. In nucleotides, the CDR3 is TGTGCCAGCAGCTTAGACCCGACAGGGACCTACGAGCAGTACTTC.

This clonotype was found many times. CDR3 in DNA: TGTGCCAGCAGCGTAGGACTAGGTAGCTCCTACGAGCAGTACTTC. Its translation: CASSVGLGSSYEQYF. The chain is built from TRBV9 and TRBJ2-7; possibly TRBD2 for D (6 bases). V was cut by 0 bases and J by 0 bases, with 10 bases left in between. This CDR3 region has 15 residues. Germline V gene lookup returns CDR1 SGDLS and CDR2 YYNGEE.

The gene calls are TRBV3-1 and TRBJ2-7; D not certain. The CDR3 totals 12 residues. V was cut by 1 base and J by 3 bases, with 4 bases left in between. Looked up from germline, CDR1 is LGHDT and CDR2 is YNNKEL (reference sequence). CDR3 residues: CASSQANYEQYF. CDR3 DNA: TGTGCCAGCAGCCAAGCCAACTACGAGCAGTACTTC.

A note on this clonotype: A much larger clone differs from this one at a single base, so this may be a read error. The J gene is TRBJ2-5, the V gene TRBV29-1; TRBD2 matches at 12 bases. This CDR3 contains 15 residues. The germline CDR1 and CDR2 sequences are SQVTM and ANQGSEA. CDR3 amino acids: CRVAGLAGIQETQYF. CDR3 DNA sequence: TGCAGAGTGGCCGGACTAGCGGGGATCCAAGAGACCCAGTACTTC.

In this sample, this clonotype turned up many times. The chain recombines TRBV5-1 with TRBJ2-7; 7 nucleotides line up with TRBD1. There are 14 residues in the CDR3. The J segment lost 6 bases and the V segment lost 2 bases, leaving 8 bases of the junction unmatched. Germline CDR1 reads SGHRS; CDR2 reads YFSETQ. The CDR3 bases are TGCGCCAGCAGCTTTGGACATACAGGGGCCGAGCAGTACTTC. This translates into CASSFGHTGAEQYF.

This clonotype was seen at least ten times. The chain has TRBV7-2 and TRBJ1-1; D not certain. CDR3 length: 13 amino acids. Trimming left V 3 bases short and J 0 bases short, with 5 bases between. Germline CDR1 is SGHTA and CDR2 is FQGNSA. CDR3 protein: CASSFIMNTEAFF. The CDR3 DNA reads TGTGCCAGCAGCTTCATAATGAACACTGAAGCTTTCTTT. Filled out from reference TRBV7-2 and TRBJ1-1, the complete variable domain reads GAGVSQSPSNKVTEKGKDVELRCDPISGHTALYWYRQSLGQGLEFLIYFQGNSAPDKSGLPSDRFSAERTGGSVSTLTIQRTQQEDSAVYLCASSFIMNTEAFFGQGTRLTVV.

About this clonotype: A read error is possible here, since a much larger clone lies one base away. Because it lacks the conserved phenylalanine or tryptophan at the end, this CDR3 is likely a read error. V is TRBV20-1 and J is TRBJ2-5; D is unresolved. Trimming pared 1 base from V and 5 bases from J, leaving 14 bases between. This CDR3 has 14 amino acids. Looked up from germline, CDR1 is DFQATT and CDR2 is SNEGSKA (reference sequence). This chain's CDR3 is CSARVNDGHETQYL. Here the CDR3 DNA reads TGCAGTGCTAGAGTAAACGATGGTCACGAGACCCAGTACCTC.

This clonotype was seen many times. V and J are TRBV11-3 and TRBJ2-7; D is perhaps TRBD1 or TRBD2 (5 bases each). The CDR3 has 13 residues. V lost 4 bases and J lost 5, with 12 bases in between. CDR1 is SGHNT, CDR2 YENEEA, per germline. In DNA, the CDR3 is TGTGCCAGCAGCTCCCCGGGACCCAACGAGCAGTACTTC. Residues: CASSSPGPNEQYF.

The chain couples TRBV6-1 to TRBJ2-7; TRBD2 agrees at 7 bases. V lost 4 bases and J lost 4; bases outside the gene matches: 10. The CDR3 sequence is 15 residues long. The germline V gene has CDR1 MNHNS and CDR2 SASEGT. The chain's CDR3 is CASSVERGARYEQYF. DNA for the CDR3: TGTGCCAGCAGTGTGGAGCGGGGAGCTAGATACGAGCAGTACTTC.

This clonotype was detected ten times or more. This chain links TRBV5-6 with TRBJ2-5; D is perhaps TRBD1 (6 bases). Per the germline V gene, CDR1 is SGHDT and CDR2 is YYEEEE. Trimming cost V 4 bases and J 1 base, with 11 bases left between them. The CDR3 runs to 14 residues. CDR3 sequence (DNA): TGTGCCAGCAGCCCGGCAGGGGCCCAAGAGACCCAGTACTTC. It is translated as CASSPAGAQETQYF.

Ten or more counts support this clonotype. The DNA of the CDR3 is TGCAGCGTTGGAATACCGGGACAGAGCACTGAAGCTTTCTTT. Protein sequence: CSVGIPGQSTEAFF. The chain has TRBV29-1 and TRBJ1-1; TRBD1 agrees at 7 bases. Germline assignment: CDR1 SQVTM and CDR2 ANQGSEA. CDR3 size: 14 residues. V dropped 4 bases and J dropped 4; count of bases not matched to a gene: 9.

J is TRBJ2-5 and V is TRBV2; D remains ambiguous. The germline V gene encodes CDR1 SNHLY and CDR2 FYNNEI. This CDR3 contains 11 residues. V was cut by 8 bases and J by 5 bases, with 9 bases left in between. This CDR3 is CASESVETQYF. The CDR3 DNA is TGTGCCAGCGAGAGTGTGGAGACCCAGTACTTC.

This clonotype was seen at least ten times. The chain combines TRBV29-1 with TRBJ1-1; TRBD1 matches at 7 bases. CDR3 size: 14 residues. The germline V gene has CDR1 SQVTM and CDR2 ANQGSEA. The ends lost 8 bases at V and 1 base at J; junction bases unmatched: 10. The CDR3 DNA reads as TGCAGCTCCTTCGAGGGGACAGCGAACACTGAAGCTTTCTTT. Its translation: CSSFEGTANTEAFF.

This clonotype has ten or more counts. V gene TRBV27 combines with J gene TRBJ2-5, with 10 nucleotides matching TRBD2. Per the germline V gene, CDR1 is MNHEY and CDR2 is SMNVEV (reference sequence). The CDR3 totals 18 residues. J was trimmed by 0 bases and V by 2 bases; bases with no gene match: 9. The CDR3 bases are TGTGCCAGCAGTTTAGTCCTAGCGGGGGTCTCGCACCAAGAGACCCAGTACTTC. Amino acid sequence: CASSLVLAGVSHQETQYF.

This clonotype appeared a few times. This chain uses TRBV19 with TRBJ2-2; 9 bases agree with TRBD1. V shed 6 bases, J shed 8 bases, and the junction held 7 bases outside the gene matches. The CDR3 contains 14 residues. Germline lookup yields CDR1 LNHDA and CDR2 SQIVND (reference sequence). CDR3 sequence: CASSTGGAGGELFF. The CDR3 bases are TGTGCCAGTAGCACAGGGGGCGCAGGAGGGGAGCTGTTTTTT.

Many counts were recorded for this clonotype. The V call is TRBV29-1, the J call TRBJ1-1; TRBD1 matches at 12 bases. With V trimmed by 6 bases and J by 5 bases, 4 bases remained unmatched. Germline V CDR1 and CDR2: SQVTM, ANQGSEA. CDR3 length equals 13 residues. CDR3 bases: TGCAGCGTCAGGGACAGGGGGCGAACTGAAGCTTTCTTT. This encodes CSVRDRGRTEAFF.

This clonotype showed up just a few times. The V gene is TRBV15, the J gene TRBJ2-7; unclear D gene. Germline values: CDR1 LNHNV, CDR2 YYDKDF (reference sequence). Between the trimmed V and J ends, which lost 1 base and 5 bases, there was a span of 9 bases. The CDR3 loop spans 13 amino acids. The DNA for the CDR3 is TGTGCCACCAGCAGAGCGGTTTGGGACGAGCAGTACTTC. Amino acids: CATSRAVWDEQYF.

This clonotype was observed many times. This chain joins TRBV6-6 and TRBJ2-5; TRBD2 matches 12 bases. After removal of 6 bases from V and 3 bases from J, the junction contained 5 bases not matched to a gene. CDR3 size: 15 residues. Germline CDR1 and CDR2: MNHNY and SVGAGI (reference sequence). The CDR3: CASSPSGRAEETQYF. For the CDR3, the DNA is TGTGCCAGCAGCCCTAGCGGGAGGGCCGAAGAGACCCAGTACTTC.

This clonotype was seen repeatedly, ten times or more. The genes are TRBV11-2 and TRBJ1-2; D is unresolved. Germline assignment: CDR1 SGHAT and CDR2 FQNNGV. Trimming cost V 0 bases and J 11 bases, with 13 bases left between them. CDR3 length: 13 amino acids. For the CDR3, the DNA is TGTGCCAGCAGCTTAGATACCCCCGGTGGATACACCTTC. It specifies CASSLDTPGGYTF.